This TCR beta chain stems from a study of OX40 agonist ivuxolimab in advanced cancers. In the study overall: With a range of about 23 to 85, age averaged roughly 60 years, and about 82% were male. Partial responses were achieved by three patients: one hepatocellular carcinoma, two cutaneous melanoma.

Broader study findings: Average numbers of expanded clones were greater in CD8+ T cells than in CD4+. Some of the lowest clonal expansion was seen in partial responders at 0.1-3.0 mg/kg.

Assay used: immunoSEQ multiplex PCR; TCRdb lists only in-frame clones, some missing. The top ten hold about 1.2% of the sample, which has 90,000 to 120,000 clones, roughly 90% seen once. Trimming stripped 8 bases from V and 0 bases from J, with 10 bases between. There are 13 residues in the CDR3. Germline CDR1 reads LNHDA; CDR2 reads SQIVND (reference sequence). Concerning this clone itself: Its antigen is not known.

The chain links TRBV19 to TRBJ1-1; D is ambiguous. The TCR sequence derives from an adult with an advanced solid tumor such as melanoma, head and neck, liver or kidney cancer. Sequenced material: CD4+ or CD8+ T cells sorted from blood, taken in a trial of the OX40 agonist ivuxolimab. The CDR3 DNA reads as TGTGCCAGTGGTTTGACGATGAACACTGAAGCTTTCTTT. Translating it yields CASGLTMNTEAFF.